This T cell receptor (beta chain) comes out of a study of OX40 agonist ivuxolimab in advanced cancers. Study conclusions and caveats: The antigens recognized by the expanded peripheral T cells, that is their antigen specificity, were not determined.

Produced via immunoSEQ multiplex PCR; TCRdb's table is partial and in-frame only. The data hold 45,000 to 50,000 clones, with around 89% observed a single time. A word on this clone: What it recognizes is unknown.

There are 14 residues in the CDR3. V trimming: 0 bases; J trimming: 5 bases; junction bases outside the gene matches: 3. Germline V gene lookup returns CDR1 KGHSH and CDR2 LQKENI. This sample comprised CD4+ or CD8+ T cells sorted from blood, obtained in a trial of the OX40 agonist ivuxolimab. The receptor's source is an adult with an advanced solid tumor such as melanoma, head and neck, liver or kidney cancer. The gene calls are TRBV18 and TRBJ2-5; 7 bases are a match to TRBD2. CDR3 bases: TGTGCCAGCTCACCACCGACGGGGGGTGAGACCCAGTACTTC. It is translated as CASSPPTGGETQYF.